These 24 T cell receptor beta chains share one sample of origin, sequenced in a study of shared clonotypes between healthy human individuals (dated by TCRdb to between 2020 and 2021). Library construction relied on the immunoSEQ multiplex PCR assay. TCRdb mirrors the immuneACCESS table, restricted to in-frame sequences. Some clones are absent from its copies; in checked studies, under half trace to an unresolved V gene, and the reason for the others is unknown. The sample data list under 1,900,000 clones, and roughly 98.5% of these were observed just once. Under 0.45% of the sample is held by the ten biggest clonotypes. The sample was naive CD4+ T cells sorted from blood. What the cell subset or site label conveys for this sample: CD45RA+ positively selected. The receptors were sampled from a man aged 25 to 40 in good health.

The chain has TRBV6-1 and TRBJ2-7; maybe TRBD2 (6 bases). The V end lost 6 bases, the J end lost 2 bases, and 17 bases lay between the germline ends. Germline values: CDR1 MNHNS, CDR2 SASEGT. This CDR3 comprises 15 residues. The CDR3 DNA sequence: TGTGCCAGCAGGTTACACACTAGCTACGCCTACGAGCAGTACTTC. This sequence encodes CASRLHTSYAYEQYF.

The CDR3 bases are TGTGCCAGCAGACCTAACAAGGGGAGCAGGGTTGGTGTCTACGAGCAGTACTTC. Translated, it gives CASRPNKGSRVGVYEQYF. The chain has TRBV11-2 and TRBJ2-7, with D perhaps being TRBD1 or TRBD2 (5 bases each). Between the trimmed V and J ends, which lost 6 bases and 3 bases, there was a span of 27 bases. The V gene's germline CDR1 is SGHAT and CDR2 FQNNGV. The CDR3 is made up of 18 amino acids.

In this sample, this clone turned up once. The rearrangement links TRBV7-3 to TRBJ1-5, with D perhaps matching TRBD1 (5 bases). CDR1 is SGHTA and CDR2 is FQGTGA in the germline V gene. The CDR3 runs to 20 residues. V lost 3 bases and J lost 7, with 31 bases in between. The CDR3 DNA reads TGTGCCAGCAGCTTGGGTAGGCACAACTTCCGGGACCGGCCGTACCAGCCCCAGCATTTT. This codes for CASSLGRHNFRDRPYQPQHF. Full variable domain (outside the CDR3, taken from reference TRBV7-3 and TRBJ1-5): GAGVSQTPSNKVTEKGKYVELRCDPISGHTALYWYRQSLGQGPEFLIYFQGTGAADDSGLPNDRFFAVRPEGSVSTLKIQRTERGDSAVYLCASSLGRHNFRDRPYQPQHFGDGTRLSIL.

The CDR3 is CASSFQGSVEQYF. CDR3 bases: TGCGCCAGCAGCTTCCAGGGCTCCGTGGAGCAGTACTTC. V and J are TRBV5-1 and TRBJ2-7, with a weak D call TRBD1 (5 bases). Germline V gene lookup returns CDR1 SGHRS and CDR2 YFSETQ. This CDR3 is built from 13 residues. Deletions cut 2 bases from V and 7 bases from J, with 13 bases between.

V and J are TRBV5-1 and TRBJ1-4, with TRBD1 matching over 7 bases. V was pared by 0 bases and J by 5 bases, with 4 bases of the junction left unmatched. Germline V lookup: CDR1 SGHRS, CDR2 YFSETQ. CDR3 size: 15 residues. As DNA, the CDR3 is TGCGCCAGCAGCTTGGCCCAGGGGGGAAATGAAAAACTGTTTTTT. This gives the protein CASSLAQGGNEKLFF.

J is TRBJ2-7 and V is TRBV27, with 8 bases lining up with TRBD1. Germline-derived CDR1 and CDR2 are MNHEY and SMNVEV (reference sequence). The CDR3 sequence is 13 residues long. With V trimmed by 8 bases and J by 2 bases, 5 bases remained unmatched. The CDR3 DNA follows: TGTGCCAGCCGCCAGGGACAGGCCTACGAGCAGTACTTC. This encodes CASRQGQAYEQYF.

This clone was seen a handful of times. The V call is TRBV7-9, the J call TRBJ2-1; tentative D call: TRBD2 (5 bases). Trimming removed 5 bases at V and 0 bases at J, with 11 bases between. Germline CDR1 is SEHNR and CDR2 is FQNEAQ (reference sequence). The CDR3 runs to 15 residues. The CDR3 protein is CASSQLGSSYNEQFF. In DNA form, the CDR3 reads TGTGCCAGCAGCCAACTAGGGAGCTCCTACAATGAGCAGTTCTTC.

V and J are TRBV9 and TRBJ2-3; 7 nucleotides line up with TRBD1. CDR3 length: 14 residues. The trim removed 4 bases at V and 6 bases at J, leaving 8 bases unmatched. Germline V gives CDR1 SGDLS, CDR2 YYNGEE. The CDR3 loop reads CASSLRQGSDTQYF. The CDR3 DNA is TGTGCCAGCAGCCTACGACAGGGTTCCGATACGCAGTATTTT.

The chain joins TRBV5-5 to TRBJ2-1; D call uncertain. Germline CDR1 and CDR2: SGHKS and YYEKEE (reference sequence). Trimming took 0 bases from V and 7 from J, leaving 8 bases between them. This CDR3 has 13 residues. The CDR3 loop is CASSLASQNEQFF. For the CDR3, the DNA is TGTGCCAGCAGCTTGGCGTCACAAAATGAGCAGTTCTTC. Combining the CDR3 with reference TRBV5-5 and TRBJ2-1 gives the whole variable domain DAGVTQSPTHLIKTRGQQVTLRCSPISGHKSVSWYQQVLGQGPQFIFQYYEKEERGRGNFPDRFSARQFPNYSSELNVNALLLGDSALYLCASSLASQNEQFFGPGTRLTVL.

The rearrangement links TRBV5-4 to TRBJ2-3; D ambiguous. V was clipped by 1 base and J by 6 bases, with 9 bases between them. Germline V gene data show CDR1 as SGHNT and CDR2 as YYREEE (reference sequence). CDR3 length equals 13 residues. CDR3 DNA sequence: TGTGCCAGCAGCTTGCGGGTTTACGATACGCAGTATTTT. Protein sequence: CASSLRVYDTQYF.

The CDR3, as DNA: TGCGCCAGCAGCCGGCGACTAGCGGGAGGGGACAATGAGCAGTTCTTC. It is translated as CASSRRLAGGDNEQFF. The chain carries TRBV5-1 and TRBJ2-1, with TRBD2 matching 14 bases. The CDR3 runs to 16 residues. The V gene's germline CDR1 is SGHRS and CDR2 YFSETQ. J was trimmed by 5 bases and V by 4 bases; bases with no gene match: 5.

The gene calls are TRBV28 and TRBJ2-7; D tentatively fits TRBD1 or TRBD2 (5 bases each). Per the germline V gene, CDR1 is MDHEN and CDR2 is SYDVKM. The V gene lost 11 bases and the J gene lost 1 base, with 12 bases spanning the gap. There are 12 residues in the CDR3. CDR3 protein: CAAGSPSYEQYF. The CDR3, as DNA: TGTGCCGCAGGGAGCCCGTCCTACGAGCAGTACTTC.

The chain carries TRBV6-5 and TRBJ2-7; the match to TRBD1 covers 8 bases. The V gene's germline CDR1 is MNHEY and CDR2 SVGAGI. Trimming cost V 5 bases and J 4 bases; bases outside gene matches: 7. This CDR3 is built from 14 residues. The CDR3 protein is CASSRQGFGYEQYF. CDR3 sequence (DNA): TGTGCCAGCAGTCGACAGGGGTTTGGATACGAGCAGTACTTC.

This chain uses TRBV19 with TRBJ1-2; D perhaps matches TRBD1 (6 bases). Germline-derived CDR1 and CDR2 are LNHDA and SQIVND (reference sequence). The V gene lost 2 bases and the J gene lost 6 bases, with 19 bases spanning the gap. This CDR3 contains 16 residues. CDR3 in DNA: TGTGCCAGTAGTATAACAATCCGGCGGGGGCTCGATGGCTACACCTTC. This encodes CASSITIRRGLDGYTF.

The chain couples TRBV27 to TRBJ2-3; a possible D gene is TRBD2 (6 bases). This CDR3 has 14 amino acids. V lost 3 bases and J 6 bases, leaving 13 bases between the germline ends. Germline CDR1 and CDR2: MNHEY and SMNVEV (reference sequence). CDR3 protein: CASSFGGAYDTQYF. The CDR3 region has the DNA TGTGCCAGCAGTTTCGGGGGAGCGTATGATACGCAGTATTTT.

The chain is built from TRBV7-8 and TRBJ1-2; D is uncertain. V lost 3 bases, J lost 7 bases, and 6 bases lay in between. This CDR3 region has 11 residues. The germline gives CDR1 SGHVS, CDR2 FQNEAQ. CDR3 sequence reads: CASSFSGGYTF. The CDR3 DNA reads as TGTGCCAGCAGCTTTTCGGGTGGCTACACCTTC.

The chain is built from TRBV9 and TRBJ2-2; TRBD2 aligns across 14 bases. The J segment lost 3 bases and the V segment lost 0 bases, leaving 7 bases of the junction unmatched. CDR1 is SGDLS, CDR2 YYNGEE, per germline. CDR3 size: 19 residues. The CDR3 sequence is CASSVGPGLAGVHTGELFF. The CDR3 DNA reads TGTGCCAGCAGCGTAGGACCGGGACTAGCGGGAGTTCACACCGGGGAGCTGTTTTTT.

As to this clone: The sample contains more than one DNA sequence encoding this CDR3. The chain has TRBV5-1 and TRBJ2-2; 8 positions agree with TRBD1. With 4 bases clipped from V and 1 base from J, the junction kept 3 bases outside the gene matches. Germline lookup yields CDR1 SGHRS and CDR2 YFSETQ. CDR3 length: 15 residues. CDR3: CASSGTGLNTGELFF. CDR3 coding DNA: TGCGCCAGCAGCGGGACAGGTCTGAACACCGGGGAGCTGTTTTTT.

The chain is built from TRBV2 and TRBJ1-2, with 7 positions matching TRBD1. Per germline, CDR1 SNHLY and CDR2 FYNNEI. J was trimmed by 7 bases and V by 6 bases; bases with no gene match: 11. The CDR3 is made up of 14 amino acids. In nucleotides, the CDR3 is TGTGCCAGCAGAAAAGGGGGACAGAGTTTTGGCTACACCTTC. Translation: CASRKGGQSFGYTF.

J is TRBJ2-3 and V is TRBV10-3; D gene ambiguous. Germline values: CDR1 ENHRY, CDR2 SYGVKD. Trimming shortened V by 2 bases and J by 3 bases, and 9 bases separated the two germline ends. The CDR3 is 14 amino acids. CDR3 sequence: CAISEGLGTDTQYF. The CDR3 nucleotides are TGTGCCATCAGTGAGGGGTTAGGTACAGATACGCAGTATTTT.

The J gene is TRBJ2-7, the V gene TRBV5-5; 7 nucleotides line up with TRBD2. Germline CDR1 reads SGHKS; CDR2 reads YYEKEE (reference sequence). The trim removed 3 bases at V and 2 bases at J, leaving 8 bases unmatched. CDR3 length: 15 amino acids. The CDR3 DNA reads TGTGCCAGCAGCTGGACTTCTAGCGGAACCTACGAGCAGTACTTC. Translated, it gives CASSWTSSGTYEQYF. Together with reference TRBV5-5 and TRBJ2-7, the CDR3 gives the full variable domain: DAGVTQSPTHLIKTRGQQVTLRCSPISGHKSVSWYQQVLGQGPQFIFQYYEKEERGRGNFPDRFSARQFPNYSSELNVNALLLGDSALYLCASSWTSSGTYEQYFGPGTRLTVT.

This clone was seen a single time. This chain links TRBV9 with TRBJ2-5, with TRBD2 identical over 10 bases. The CDR3 spans 16 residues. Germline lookup yields CDR1 SGDLS and CDR2 YYNGEE. Losses at the gene ends were 4 bases for V and 4 bases for J; bases not matched to a gene: 10. This chain's CDR3 is CASSIRAGGPSETQYF. Written as DNA, the CDR3 is TGTGCCAGCAGCATAAGAGCGGGAGGGCCCTCAGAGACCCAGTACTTC.

Concerning this clone itself: Other DNA sequences in the sample encode the same CDR3. The V call is TRBV5-1, the J call TRBJ2-7; no firm D call. The ends were cut back, 1 base at V and 0 bases at J, with 8 bases in the middle. Germline CDR1 is SGHRS and CDR2 is YFSETQ. This CDR3 is 14 amino acids long. In nucleotides, the CDR3 is TGCGCCAGCAGCTTGTCCGGGTCCTCCTACGAGCAGTACTTC. It yields the protein CASSLSGSSYEQYF.

This clone is a singleton in its sample. The chain carries TRBV7-9 and TRBJ2-7; D remains ambiguous. The V end lost 5 bases, the J end lost 4 bases, and 12 bases lay between the germline ends. Germline CDR1 and CDR2: SEHNR and FQNEAQ (reference sequence). The CDR3 is 13 amino acids. The CDR3 loop is CASSPVPEYEQYF. DNA of the CDR3: TGTGCCAGCAGCCCCGTCCCGGAATACGAGCAGTACTTC.